This TCR beta chain originates from a study of blood T cell repertoires in COVID-19. The repertoire was sequenced with immunoSEQ multiplex PCR; TCRdb's copy has only in-frame clones and lacks some. The profile shows 220,000 or so clones, about 83% of them singletons. Trimming stripped 5 bases from V and 0 bases from J, with 8 bases between. The CDR3 has 14 residues. Germline V gene sequence: CDR1 LNHDA, CDR2 SQIVND (reference sequence). Sequenced input: PBMCs or T cells enriched from blood (not recorded which). This TCR derives from a woman between 45 and 65 years old who had recovered from COVID-19. The chain carries TRBV19 and TRBJ2-1, with TRBD2 as a possible D gene (5 bases). For the CDR3, the DNA is TGTGCCAGTAGTCCTAGCAGCTCCTACAATGAGCAGTTCTTC. Its protein product is CASSPSSSYNEQFF.